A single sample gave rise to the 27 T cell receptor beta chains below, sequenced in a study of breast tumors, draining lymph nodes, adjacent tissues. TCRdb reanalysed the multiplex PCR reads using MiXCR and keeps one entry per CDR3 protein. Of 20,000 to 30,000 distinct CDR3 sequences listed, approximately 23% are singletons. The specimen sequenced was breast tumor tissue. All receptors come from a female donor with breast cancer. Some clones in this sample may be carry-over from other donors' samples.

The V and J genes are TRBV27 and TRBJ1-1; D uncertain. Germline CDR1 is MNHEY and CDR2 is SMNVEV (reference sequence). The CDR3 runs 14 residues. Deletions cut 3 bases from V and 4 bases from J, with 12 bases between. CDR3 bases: TGTGCCAGCAGTTTCTCTTGGGAGGTCACTGAAGCTTTCTTT. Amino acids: CASSFSWEVTEAFF.

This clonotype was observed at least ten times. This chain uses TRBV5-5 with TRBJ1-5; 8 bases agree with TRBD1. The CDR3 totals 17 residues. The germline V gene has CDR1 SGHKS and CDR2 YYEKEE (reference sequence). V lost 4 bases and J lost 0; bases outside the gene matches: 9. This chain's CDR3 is CASSGGTGKHSNQPQHF. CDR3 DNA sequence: TGTGCCAGCAGCGGAGGGACAGGCAAGCATAGCAATCAGCCCCAGCATTTT.

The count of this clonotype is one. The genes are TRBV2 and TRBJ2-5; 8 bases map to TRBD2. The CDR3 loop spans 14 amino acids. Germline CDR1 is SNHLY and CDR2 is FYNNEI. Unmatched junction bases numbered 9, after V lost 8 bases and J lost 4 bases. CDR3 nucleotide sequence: TGTGCCAGCCAGGGCGGGGGGAACACAGAGACCCAGTACTTC. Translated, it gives CASQGGGNTETQYF.

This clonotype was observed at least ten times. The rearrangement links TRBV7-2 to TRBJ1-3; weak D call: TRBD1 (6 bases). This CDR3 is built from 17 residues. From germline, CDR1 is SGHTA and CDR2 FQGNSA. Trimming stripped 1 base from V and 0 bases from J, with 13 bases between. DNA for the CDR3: TGTGCCAGCAGCTTAGGCCCTCAGGGACACTCTGGAAACACCATATATTTT. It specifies CASSLGPQGHSGNTIYF.

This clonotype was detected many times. The CDR3 is CASSPSARARSQPQHF. For the CDR3, the DNA is TGTGCCAGCAGCCCCTCTGCGAGGGCCCGGAGCCAGCCCCAGCATTTT. The V and J genes are TRBV3-1 and TRBJ1-5; D is unresolved. Germline-derived CDR1 and CDR2 are LGHDT and YNNKEL (reference sequence). The CDR3 loop spans 16 amino acids. Trimming took off 4 bases at V and 7 bases at J, with 20 bases between the two ends.

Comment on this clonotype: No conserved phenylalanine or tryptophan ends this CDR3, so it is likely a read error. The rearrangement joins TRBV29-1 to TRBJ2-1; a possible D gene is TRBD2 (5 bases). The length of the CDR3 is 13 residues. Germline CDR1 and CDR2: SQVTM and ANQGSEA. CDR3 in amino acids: CGVEMRAHNEQFL. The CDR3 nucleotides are TGCGGCGTTGAAATGAGGGCACACAATGAGCAGTTCCTC.

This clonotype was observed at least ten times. CDR3 bases: TGTGCCAGCAGTGAAAGGACTGGGCTGAGGTACGAGCAGTACTTC. This gives the protein CASSERTGLRYEQYF. The J gene is TRBJ2-7, the V gene TRBV27; D possibly corresponds to TRBD2 (5 bases). Germline values: CDR1 MNHEY, CDR2 SMNVEV (reference sequence). This CDR3 contains 15 residues. The V end lost 5 bases, the J end lost 4 bases, and 18 bases lay between the germline ends.

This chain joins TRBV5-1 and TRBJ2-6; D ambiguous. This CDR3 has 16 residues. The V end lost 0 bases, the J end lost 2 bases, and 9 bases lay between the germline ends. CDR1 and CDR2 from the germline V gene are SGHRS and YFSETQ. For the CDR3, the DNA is TGCGCCAGCAGCTTGGCCCCGGCCACTGGGGCCAACGTCCTGACTTTC. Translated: CASSLAPATGANVLTF.

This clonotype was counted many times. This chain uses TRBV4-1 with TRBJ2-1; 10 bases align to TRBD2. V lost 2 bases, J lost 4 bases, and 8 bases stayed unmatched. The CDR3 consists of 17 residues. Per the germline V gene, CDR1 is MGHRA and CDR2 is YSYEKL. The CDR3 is CASSQSPSGRGYNEQFF. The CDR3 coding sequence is TGCGCCAGCAGCCAATCGCCTAGCGGGAGAGGGTACAATGAGCAGTTCTTC.

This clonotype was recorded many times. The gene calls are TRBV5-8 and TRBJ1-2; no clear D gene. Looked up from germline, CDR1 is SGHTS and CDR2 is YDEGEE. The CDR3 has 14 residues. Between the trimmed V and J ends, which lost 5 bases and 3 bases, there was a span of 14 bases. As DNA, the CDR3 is TGTGCCAGCAGTTCCCTTGGCAACGACTATGGCTACACCTTC. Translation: CASSSLGNDYGYTF.

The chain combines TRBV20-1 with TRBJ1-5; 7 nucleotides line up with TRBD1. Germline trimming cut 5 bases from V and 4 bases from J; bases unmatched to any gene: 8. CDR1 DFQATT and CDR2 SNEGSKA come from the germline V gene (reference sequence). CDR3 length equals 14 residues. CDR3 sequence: CSALTGTANQPQHF. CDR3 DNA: TGCAGTGCTCTGACCGGGACAGCGAATCAGCCCCAGCATTTT.

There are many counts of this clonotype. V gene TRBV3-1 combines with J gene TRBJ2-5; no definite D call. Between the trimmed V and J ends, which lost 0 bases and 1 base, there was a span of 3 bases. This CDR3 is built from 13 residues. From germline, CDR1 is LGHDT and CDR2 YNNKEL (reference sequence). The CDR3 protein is CASSQDTQETQYF. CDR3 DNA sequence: TGTGCCAGCAGCCAAGATACCCAAGAGACCCAGTACTTC.

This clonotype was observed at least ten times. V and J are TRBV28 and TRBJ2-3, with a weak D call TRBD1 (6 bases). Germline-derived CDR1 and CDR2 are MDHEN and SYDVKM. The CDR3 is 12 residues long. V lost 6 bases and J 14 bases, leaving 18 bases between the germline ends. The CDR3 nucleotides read TGTGCCAGCAGCCAGACCCCGGGACATTCGTATTTT. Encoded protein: CASSQTPGHSYF.

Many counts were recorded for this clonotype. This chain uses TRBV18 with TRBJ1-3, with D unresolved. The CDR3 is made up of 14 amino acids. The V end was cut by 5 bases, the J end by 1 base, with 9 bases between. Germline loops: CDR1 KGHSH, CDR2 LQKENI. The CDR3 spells CASSGPQSGNTIYF. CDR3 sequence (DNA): TGTGCCAGCTCAGGACCGCAATCTGGAAACACCATATATTTT.

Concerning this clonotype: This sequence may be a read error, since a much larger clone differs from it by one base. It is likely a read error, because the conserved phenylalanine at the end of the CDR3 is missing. As DNA, the CDR3 is TGTGCCAGCAGTTTTTTGGAGGAGCAGTACCTC. Translated: CASSFLEEQYL. The V call is TRBV28, the J call TRBJ2-7, with no clear D. The CDR3 is 11 residues long. Trimming took off 3 bases at V and 7 bases at J, with 7 bases between the two ends. CDR1 is MDHEN and CDR2 is SYDVKM in the germline V gene.

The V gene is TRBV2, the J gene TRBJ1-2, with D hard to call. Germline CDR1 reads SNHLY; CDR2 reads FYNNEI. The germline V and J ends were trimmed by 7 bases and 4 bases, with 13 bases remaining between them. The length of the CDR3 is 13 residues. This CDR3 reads CASIGVYAYGYTF. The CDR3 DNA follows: TGTGCCAGCATTGGGGTTTATGCCTATGGCTACACCTTC.

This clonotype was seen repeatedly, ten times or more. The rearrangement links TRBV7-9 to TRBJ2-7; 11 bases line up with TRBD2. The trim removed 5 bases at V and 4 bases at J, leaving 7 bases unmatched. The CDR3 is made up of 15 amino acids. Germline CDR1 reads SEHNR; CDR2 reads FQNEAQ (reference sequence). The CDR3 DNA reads TGTGCCAGCAGCCCCACTAGCGGGAGAACGTACGAGCAGTACTTC. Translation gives CASSPTSGRTYEQYF.

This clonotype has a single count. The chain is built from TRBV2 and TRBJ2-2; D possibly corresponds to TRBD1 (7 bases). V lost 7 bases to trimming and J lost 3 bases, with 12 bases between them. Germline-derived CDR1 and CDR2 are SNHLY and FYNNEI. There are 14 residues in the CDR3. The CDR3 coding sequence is TGTGCCAGCAACACAGGGGAGGACACCGGGGAGCTGTTTTTT. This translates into CASNTGEDTGELFF.

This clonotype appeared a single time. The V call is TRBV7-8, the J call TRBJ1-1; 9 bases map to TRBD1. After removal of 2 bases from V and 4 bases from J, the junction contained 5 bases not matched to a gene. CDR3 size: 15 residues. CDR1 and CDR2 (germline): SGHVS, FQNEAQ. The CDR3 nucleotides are TGTGCCAGCAGCTTATGGGACAGGGTGGTCACTGAAGCTTTCTTT. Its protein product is CASSLWDRVVTEAFF.

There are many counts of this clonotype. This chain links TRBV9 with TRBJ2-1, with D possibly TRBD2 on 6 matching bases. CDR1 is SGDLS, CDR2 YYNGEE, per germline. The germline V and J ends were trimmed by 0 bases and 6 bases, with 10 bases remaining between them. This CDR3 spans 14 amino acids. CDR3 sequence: CASSVAGVGNEQFF. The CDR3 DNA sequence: TGTGCCAGCAGCGTAGCGGGAGTAGGCAATGAGCAGTTCTTC.

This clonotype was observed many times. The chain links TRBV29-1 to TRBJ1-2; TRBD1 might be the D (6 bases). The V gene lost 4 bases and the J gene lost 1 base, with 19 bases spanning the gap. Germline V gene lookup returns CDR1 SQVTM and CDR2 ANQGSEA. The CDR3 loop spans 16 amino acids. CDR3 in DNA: TGCAGCGTTGTGGGGGGGCCAGACACGCTTAACTATGGCTACACCTTC. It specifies CSVVGGPDTLNYGYTF.

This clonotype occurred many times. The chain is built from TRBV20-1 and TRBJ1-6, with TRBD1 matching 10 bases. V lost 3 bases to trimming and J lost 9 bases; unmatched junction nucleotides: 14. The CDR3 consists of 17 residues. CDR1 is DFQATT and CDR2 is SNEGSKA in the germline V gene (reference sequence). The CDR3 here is CSARGVTGQGRSSPLHF. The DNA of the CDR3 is TGCAGTGCTAGGGGGGTTACGGGACAGGGGAGGAGTTCACCCCTCCACTTT.

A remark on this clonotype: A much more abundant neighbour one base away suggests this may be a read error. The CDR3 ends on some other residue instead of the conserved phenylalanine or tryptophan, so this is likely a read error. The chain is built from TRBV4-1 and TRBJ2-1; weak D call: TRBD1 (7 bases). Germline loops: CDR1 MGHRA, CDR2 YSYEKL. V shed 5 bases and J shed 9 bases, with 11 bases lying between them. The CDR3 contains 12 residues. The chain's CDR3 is CASSSQGGEQFL. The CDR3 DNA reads TGCGCCAGCAGCTCCCAGGGGGGTGAGCAGTTCCTC.

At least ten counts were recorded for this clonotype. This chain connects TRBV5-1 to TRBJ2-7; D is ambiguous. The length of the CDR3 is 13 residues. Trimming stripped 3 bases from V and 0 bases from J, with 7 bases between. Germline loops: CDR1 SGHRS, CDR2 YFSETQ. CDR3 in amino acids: CASSYLSSYEQYF. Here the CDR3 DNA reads TGCGCCAGCAGCTACCTCTCCTCCTACGAGCAGTACTTC.

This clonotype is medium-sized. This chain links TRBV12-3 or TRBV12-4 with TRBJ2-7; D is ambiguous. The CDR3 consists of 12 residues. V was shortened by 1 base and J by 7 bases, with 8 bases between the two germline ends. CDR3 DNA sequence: TGTGCCAGCAGTTTAGGGTTTAGGGAGCAGTACTTC. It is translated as CASSLGFREQYF.

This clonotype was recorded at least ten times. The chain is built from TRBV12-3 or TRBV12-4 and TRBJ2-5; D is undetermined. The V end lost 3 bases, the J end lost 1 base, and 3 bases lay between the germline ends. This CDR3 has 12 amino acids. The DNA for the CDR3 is TGTGCCAGCAGTTTCACCCAAGAGACCCAGTACTTC. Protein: CASSFTQETQYF.

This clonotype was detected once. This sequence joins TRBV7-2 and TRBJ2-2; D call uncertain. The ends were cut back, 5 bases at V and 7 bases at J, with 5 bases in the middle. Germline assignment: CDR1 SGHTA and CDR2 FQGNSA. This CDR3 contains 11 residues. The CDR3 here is CASSKRGELFF. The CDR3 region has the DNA TGTGCCAGCAGCAAGCGCGGGGAGCTGTTTTTT.